These 14 T cell receptor beta chains share one sample of origin, sequenced in a study of blood T cell repertoires in COVID-19. Only in-frame clones appear in the TCRdb table, and some are missing; sequencing was by immunoSEQ multiplex PCR. In the table there are 25,000 to 40,000 clones, less than 95% of which are singletons. Material for sequencing was peripheral blood. The source of these receptors is a man between 65 and 85 years old with active or convalescent COVID-19.

The J gene is TRBJ1-1, the V gene TRBV14; D may be TRBD1 (5 bases). Deletions cut 0 bases from V and 1 base from J, with 15 bases between. Germline V lookup: CDR1 SGHDN, CDR2 FVKESK. The CDR3 extends over 17 amino acids. This CDR3 reads CASSQDRARQGNTEAFF. In DNA form, the CDR3 reads TGTGCCAGCAGCCAAGACCGCGCGCGGCAGGGGAACACTGAAGCTTTCTTT. The full variable domain, rest sourced from reference TRBV14 and TRBJ1-1, is EAGVTQFPSHSVIEKGQTVTLRCDPISGHDNLYWYRRVMGKEIKFLLHFVKESKQDESGMPNNRFLAERTGGTYSTLKVQPAELEDSGVYFCASSQDRARQGNTEAFFGQGTRLTVV.

The chain recombines TRBV7-9 with TRBJ1-1, with D unresolved. The germline V gene has CDR1 SEHNR and CDR2 FQNEAQ (reference sequence). The CDR3 has 15 amino acids. Deletions cut 4 bases from V and 5 bases from J, with 17 bases between. CDR3 in amino acids: CASSSLSVLLTEAFF. Written as DNA, the CDR3 is TGTGCCAGCAGCTCCCTTAGTGTACTGTTGACTGAAGCTTTCTTT.

Here the CDR3 DNA reads TGTGCCAGCAGCAAAGCGCTCGATGGGGCAGGGGCCAACGTCCTGACTTTC. It specifies CASSKALDGAGANVLTF. The chain couples TRBV21-1 to TRBJ2-6; TRBD1 is the table's D call and was not checked against the DNA. TRBV21-1 is a known pseudogene. The CDR3 length is 17 residues.

Only a few counts were recorded for this clone. The genes are TRBV28 and TRBJ1-2; the match to TRBD1 covers 7 bases. J lost 4 bases, V lost 8 bases, and 4 bases had no gene match. CDR3 length: 12 residues. CDR1 and CDR2 (germline): MDHEN, SYDVKM. Written as DNA, the CDR3 is TGTGCCAGCTCGACAGGGCGCTATGGCTACACCTTC. Its protein product is CASSTGRYGYTF.

The gene calls are TRBV19 and TRBJ1-4; D is ambiguous. V shed 7 bases and J shed 7 bases, with 16 bases lying between them. Germline V gives CDR1 LNHDA, CDR2 SQIVND (reference sequence). This CDR3 contains 14 residues. This CDR3 reads CASNPTFFSEKLFF. The CDR3 nucleotides are TGTGCCAGTAACCCCACCTTTTTCAGTGAAAAACTGTTTTTT.

This chain joins TRBV5-1 and TRBJ2-7; TRBD2 is a possible D gene (6 bases). CDR3 size: 13 residues. Germline CDR1 is SGHRS and CDR2 is YFSETQ. V gave up 4 bases and J gave up 2 bases, with 10 bases separating them. The CDR3 bases are TGCGCCAGCAGCGAGCCGGGGGCCTACGAGCAGTACTTC. Its protein is CASSEPGAYEQYF.

The chain links TRBV9 to TRBJ2-2, with TRBD1 matching 11 bases. Germline assignment: CDR1 SGDLS and CDR2 YYNGEE. V was clipped by 4 bases and J by 3 bases; unmatched bases: 2. The CDR3 extends over 15 amino acids. In nucleotides, the CDR3 is TGTGCCAGCAGCTTGGGACAGGGGGACACCGGGGAGCTGTTTTTT. Its translation is CASSLGQGDTGELFF.

This chain joins TRBV6-5 and TRBJ2-1; D gene unclear. The V and J ends lost 6 bases and 5 bases respectively, with 8 bases between them. CDR1 is MNHEY and CDR2 is SVGAGI in the germline V gene. The CDR3 length is 12 residues. CDR3 loop: CASSQADNEQFF. The CDR3 nucleotides read TGTGCCAGCAGCCAGGCCGACAATGAGCAGTTCTTC.

The rearrangement uses TRBV28 and TRBJ1-5; D is undetermined. CDR3 length: 14 amino acids. V lost 1 base and J lost 5, with 9 bases in between. CDR1 and CDR2 from the germline V gene are MDHEN and SYDVKM. The CDR3 reads CASSLYRDHQPQHF. Here the CDR3 DNA reads TGTGCCAGCAGTTTATACAGAGACCATCAGCCCCAGCATTTT.

The chain recombines TRBV7-2 with TRBJ1-3, with 7 bases matching TRBD1. Germline V lookup: CDR1 SGHTA, CDR2 FQGNSA. The CDR3 has 18 amino acids. Unmatched junction bases numbered 13, after V lost 5 bases and J lost 0 bases. DNA of the CDR3: TGTGCCAGCAGCCCTATCTCCGGGACAGCCCTCTCTGGAAACACCATATATTTT. It translates to CASSPISGTALSGNTIYF.

The V gene is TRBV7-9, the J gene TRBJ2-7, with TRBD1 as a possible D gene (6 bases). Trimming shortened V by 3 bases and J by 4 bases, and 10 bases separated the two germline ends. The CDR3 contains 13 residues. Germline loops: CDR1 SEHNR, CDR2 FQNEAQ (reference sequence). The chain's CDR3 is CASSFTGRYEQYF. As DNA, the CDR3 is TGTGCCAGCAGCTTTACAGGGAGATACGAGCAGTACTTC.

This sequence joins TRBV11-2 and TRBJ2-1; 8 nucleotides agree with TRBD2. Germline trimming cut 2 bases from V and 4 bases from J; bases unmatched to any gene: 4. CDR3 length equals 15 residues. Germline V gene lookup returns CDR1 SGHAT and CDR2 FQNNGV. The CDR3 sequence: CASSLRLAGYNEQFF. For the CDR3, the DNA is TGTGCCAGCAGCTTAAGGCTAGCGGGTTACAATGAGCAGTTCTTC.

This clone showed up just once. The chain uses TRBV5-4 and TRBJ2-3; possibly TRBD1 for D (6 bases). The germline V and J ends were trimmed by 0 bases and 2 bases, with 13 bases remaining between them. The CDR3 has 16 amino acids. Looked up from germline, CDR1 is SGHNT and CDR2 is YYREEE (reference sequence). The CDR3 nucleotides are TGTGCCAGCAGCTTGGTCACAGGGACCCTCACAGATACGCAGTATTTT. This sequence encodes CASSLVTGTLTDTQYF.

The chain has TRBV28 and TRBJ1-1; TRBD1 matches at 7 bases. The V gene end was trimmed by 9 bases and the J gene end by 3 bases; junction bases not matched to a gene: 10. Germline assignment: CDR1 MDHEN and CDR2 SYDVKM. There are 14 residues in the CDR3. DNA for the CDR3: TGTGCCAGTCCTGGCAGGGGGGAGGACACTGAAGCTTTCTTT. It codes for CASPGRGEDTEAFF.